This is a list of T cell receptor beta chains from one sample in a study of regulatory T cells in long-lasting Graves disease. TCRdb analysed the multiplex PCR reads with MiXCR anew, one entry per CDR3 protein. Among hundreds of thousands of distinct CDR3 sequences listed, 9.5% to 15% were seen once. This same sample was also part of a study on T cells in Graves' hyperthyroidism and ophthalmopathy.

The sequences come from peripheral blood mononuclear cells (PBMCs), collected at new diagnosis, from a patient treated with antithyroid drugs. These receptors were collected from a woman in her thirties with Graves disease. Both conserved end residues are part of each CDR3. Each record gives: J gene, V gene, D gene, clone size, CDR3 protein, CDR3 DNA. D genes are given only for firm matches. Size is stated for part of the rows, as once, few or many counts, or as a class when the clone is expanded.

TRBJ1-2 | TRBV20-1 | TRBD1 | many | CSALDRDYGYTF | TGCAGTGCTTTGGACAGGGACTATGGCTACACCTTC
TRBJ2-1 | TRBV18 | - | many | CASSPAGRREQFF | TGTGCCAGCTCACCCGCAGGGAGGCGGGAGCAGTTCTTC
TRBJ1-6 | TRBV14 | TRBD1 | many | CASSGPGQGLSPLHF | TGTGCCAGCAGCGGACCGGGACAGGGGCTTTCACCCCTCCACTTT
TRBJ1-1 | TRBV4-3 | TRBD1 | few | CASSQGMGQGWVTEAFF | TGCGCCAGCAGCCAAGGGATGGGACAGGGATGGGTCACTGAAGCTTTCTTT
TRBJ2-7 | TRBV2 | - | many | CASSARRGDEQYF | TGTGCCAGCAGTGCCCGACGGGGAGACGAGCAGTACTTC
TRBJ1-5 | TRBV20-1 | - | many | CSARPGVGNQPQHF | TGCAGTGCTAGACCAGGGGTGGGCAATCAGCCCCAGCATTTT
TRBJ2-1 | TRBV5-1 | TRBD2 | - | CASSFILAGGYNEQFF | TGCGCCAGCAGCTTCATTCTAGCGGGAGGATACAATGAGCAGTTCTTC
TRBJ1-2 | TRBV5-1 | TRBD1 | many | CASSWGQGDNYGYTF | TGCGCCAGCAGCTGGGGACAGGGCGATAACTATGGCTACACCTTC
TRBJ2-6 | TRBV19 | TRBD1 | few | CASSPGQGAFSGANVLTF | TGTGCCAGTAGTCCGGGACAGGGTGCCTTCTCTGGGGCCAACGTCCTGACTTTC
TRBJ2-6 | TRBV28 | - | many | CASSFYRVASGANVLTF | TGTGCCAGCAGTTTCTACAGGGTGGCCTCTGGGGCCAACGTCCTGACTTTC
TRBJ2-1 | TRBV9 | TRBD2 | many | CASSVERGYDEQFF | TGTGCCAGCAGCGTCGAGCGGGGGTACGATGAGCAGTTCTTC
TRBJ2-5 | TRBV2 | - | many | CASSEGEYQETQYF | TGTGCCAGCAGTGAAGGGGAGTACCAAGAGACCCAGTACTTC
TRBJ2-4 | TRBV9 | TRBD2 | many | CASSPRVAGSIQYF | TGTGCCAGCAGCCCTCGGGTAGCGGGAAGCATTCAGTACTTC
TRBJ1-5 | TRBV7-8 | - | few | CASSHLTSNQPQHF | TGTGCCAGCAGCCATCTTACCAGTAATCAGCCCCAGCATTTT
TRBJ1-5 | TRBV13 | - | many | CASSLGPTGDQPQHF | TGTGCCAGCAGCTTAGGCCCGACAGGCGATCAGCCCCAGCATTTT
TRBJ1-2 | TRBV2 | - | many | CASSEQGASYGYTF | TGTGCCAGCAGTGAACAAGGGGCGAGCTATGGCTACACCTTC
TRBJ1-2 | TRBV19 | TRBD1 | many | CASSIQGASNRGHGYTF | TGTGCCAGTAGTATCCAGGGGGCGAGTAACCGGGGGCATGGCTACACCTTC
TRBJ2-5 | TRBV7-6 | TRBD2 | - | CASSLTSGSSETQYF | TGTGCCAGCAGTTTGACTAGCGGGAGTAGCGAGACCCAGTACTTC
TRBJ2-4 | TRBV7-9 | - | many | CASSPLGTAKNIQYF | TGTGCCAGCAGCCCGTTGGGGACAGCCAAAAACATTCAGTACTTC
TRBJ2-1 | TRBV4-1 | TRBD2 | - | CASGQGAGAPNEQFF | TGCGCCAGCGGCCAAGGAGCGGGAGCACCCAATGAGCAGTTCTTC
TRBJ2-5 | TRBV4-1 | - | - | CASSQEGQQETQYF | TGCGCCAGCAGCCAAGAGGGGCAACAAGAGACCCAGTACTTC
TRBJ2-7 | TRBV6-5 | TRBD1 | many | CASSYNYLPGQDYEQYF | TGTGCCAGCAGTTACAACTACCTTCCGGGACAGGATTACGAGCAGTACTTC
TRBJ2-7 | TRBV2 | - | many | CASRRQDTASEQYF | TGTGCCAGCAGGAGACAAGACACAGCCTCCGAGCAGTACTTC
TRBJ2-7 | TRBV10-3 | - | - | CAISESYSYEQYF | TGTGCCATCAGTGAGTCCTATTCCTACGAGCAGTACTTC
TRBJ2-3 | TRBV28 | TRBD1 | - | CASSGTDPQYF | TGTGCCAGCAGTGGGACAGATCCGCAGTATTTT
TRBJ2-1 | TRBV6-2/TRBV6-3 | TRBD1 | - | CASSYAGTGRNEQFF | TGTGCCAGCAGTTACGCGGGGACAGGGCGGAATGAGCAGTTCTTC
TRBJ2-1 | TRBV13 | - | few | CASSNWDSKGEQFF | TGTGCCAGCAGCAACTGGGACTCCAAGGGTGAGCAGTTCTTC
TRBJ2-3 | TRBV9 | - | once | CASSVAGILIADTQYF | TGTGCCAGCAGCGTAGCGGGGATTTTGATAGCAGATACGCAGTATTTT
TRBJ1-2 | TRBV28 | - | many | CASGNHRERAYGYTF | TGTGCCAGCGGAAACCACAGGGAGAGGGCTTATGGCTACACCTTC
TRBJ1-6 | TRBV9 | - | many | CASSGTGTNSPLHF | TGCGCCAGCAGTGGCACAGGGACGAATTCACCCCTCCACTTT
TRBJ2-1 | TRBV2 | TRBD2 | many | CASSEVRGGYNEQFF | TGTGCCAGCAGTGAGGTGCGGGGAGGGTACAATGAGCAGTTCTTC